This T cell receptor beta chain was sequenced in a study of brain T cells in children with intractable seizures. Only in-frame clones appear in the TCRdb table, and some are missing; sequencing was by immunoSEQ multiplex PCR. The data show just under 65,000 clones, with roughly 95% seen just once and more than 0.3% held by the top ten. Germline V gene sequence: CDR1 SGHTA, CDR2 FQGNSA. The germline V and J ends were trimmed by 1 base and 5 bases, with 14 bases remaining between them. This CDR3 contains 15 residues. The sequenced cases were selected for having the highest brain T cell transcript signatures.

The chain uses TRBV7-2 and TRBJ1-2; D is ambiguous. The source is a boy in the first two years of life with focal cortical dysplasia and intractable seizures. The specimen comprised peripheral blood, sampled at surgery. Here the CDR3 DNA reads TGTGCCAGCAGCTTAGAATACAGCAACCTTTATGGCTACACCTTC. Amino acids: CASSLEYSNLYGYTF.